This TCR beta chain was captured by sequencing in a study of ipilimumab plus nivolumab after autologous stem cell transplantation. CDR3 length equals 17 residues. CDR1 and CDR2 (germline): SGHRS, YFSETQ. Trimming took off 4 bases at V and 1 base at J, with 19 bases between the two ends. The repertoire was sequenced with immunoSEQ multiplex PCR; TCRdb's copy has only in-frame clones and lacks some. The sample shows more than 9,500 clones, around 63% of them seen only once. This sequence originates from a male donor with diffuse large B-cell lymphoma. The rearrangement uses TRBV5-1 and TRBJ2-3, with a weak D call TRBD2 (6 bases). Sequenced material: PBMCs, taken in a trial of ipilimumab plus nivolumab as post-transplant consolidation. DNA for the CDR3: TGCGCCAGCAGCGACACGGACTACCACCCAGGCACAGATACGCAGTATTTT. It yields the protein CASSDTDYHPGTDTQYF.